One sample yielded the 16 T cell receptor beta chains listed below, sequenced in a study of T cells in Graves' hyperthyroidism and ophthalmopathy. Researchers amplified the TCR beta CDR3 regions from RNA transcripts. Primed by the HTBI set, a first-round RT-PCR was run on the TCR CDR3. Each CDR3 protein is one row after TCRdb ran MiXCR on the multiplex PCR reads. The sample has approximately 630,000 distinct CDR3 sequences, around 15% seen once. The source material was blood. Source of these receptors: a young woman with Graves' hyperthyroidism.

Many counts were recorded for this clonotype. The V call is TRBV5-1, the J call TRBJ1-1; unclear D gene. CDR1 SGHRS and CDR2 YFSETQ come from the germline V gene. The CDR3 spans 13 residues. V shed 7 bases and J shed 4 bases, with 14 bases lying between them. The CDR3, as DNA: TGCGCCAGCTTCGAGGACCTGAGCACTGAAGCTTTCTTT. Its protein is CASFEDLSTEAFF.

This clonotype has only a few counts. The chain has TRBV6-1 and TRBJ1-5; no reliable D call. There are 13 residues in the CDR3. The V gene lost 5 bases and the J gene lost 4 bases, with 9 bases spanning the gap. Germline V CDR1 and CDR2: MNHNS, SASEGT. CDR3 sequence reads: CASSSTQNQPQHF. In DNA form, the CDR3 reads TGTGCCAGCAGTTCGACTCAGAATCAGCCCCAGCATTTT.

This clonotype was seen at least ten times. V and J are TRBV12-3 or TRBV12-4 and TRBJ1-1; D unclear. The ends were cut back, 6 bases at V and 5 bases at J, with 13 bases in the middle. This CDR3 has 13 amino acids. CDR3: CASSPEAGTEAFF. CDR3 DNA: TGTGCCAGCAGCCCCGAAGCAGGTACTGAAGCTTTCTTT.

This clonotype has more than one count but fewer than ten. The CDR3: CASREDRGLTYEQYF. For the CDR3, the DNA is TGCGCCAGCAGGGAGGACAGGGGGCTAACCTACGAGCAGTACTTC. The V gene is TRBV5-1, the J gene TRBJ2-7; 11 nucleotides align to TRBD1. Per the germline V gene, CDR1 is SGHRS and CDR2 is YFSETQ. This CDR3 is built from 15 residues. Unmatched junction bases numbered 6, after V lost 5 bases and J lost 2 bases.

The table lists this clonotype with a count of one. The rearrangement joins TRBV12-5 to TRBJ2-2; the D gene is possibly TRBD1 (5 bases). Germline V CDR1 and CDR2: LGHNT, FRNRAP. The CDR3 is 15 residues long. V lost 3 bases and J 3 bases, leaving 11 bases between the germline ends. CDR3: CASGLILRDTGELFF. The CDR3 bases are TGTGCTAGTGGTTTAATTCTCAGGGACACCGGGGAGCTGTTTTTT.

The chain uses TRBV4-3 and TRBJ2-3; TRBD2 aligns across 8 bases. V lost 1 base to trimming and J lost 6 bases; unmatched junction nucleotides: 9. CDR1 LGHNA and CDR2 YSLEER come from the germline V gene. The CDR3 length is 16 residues. The CDR3 nucleotides are TGCGCCAGCAGCCAAGGGTATCAGCGGGAGTACGATACGCAGTATTTT. Translating gives CASSQGYQREYDTQYF.

The chain recombines TRBV5-5 with TRBJ2-3; D gene unclear. Germline V lookup: CDR1 SGHKS, CDR2 YYEKEE (reference sequence). This CDR3 has 13 residues. The V end was cut by 4 bases, the J end by 7 bases, with 13 bases between. CDR3 residues: CASSPPLTNTQYF. DNA of the CDR3: TGTGCCAGCAGCCCACCACTAACTAATACGCAGTATTTT.

On this clonotype itself: Since the CDR3 does not end with the conserved phenylalanine or tryptophan, this likely comes from a read error. The V gene is TRBV9, the J gene TRBJ1-2; 7 bases are a match to TRBD1. Per germline, CDR1 SGDLS and CDR2 YYNGEE. Trimming at V came to 2 bases and at J to 8 bases, leaving 15 bases not matched to a gene. The CDR3 loop spans 16 amino acids. CDR3 DNA: TGTGCCAGCAGCGTCCCTAACAGGGGATTTTCGCAAGGCTACACCCTC. Protein sequence: CASSVPNRGFSQGYTL.

The chain has TRBV18 and TRBJ1-3; D remains ambiguous. CDR3 length: 13 residues. Trimming left V 3 bases short and J 4 bases short, with 7 bases between. Germline V gene sequence: CDR1 KGHSH, CDR2 LQKENI. CDR3: CASSPTPGNTIYF. CDR3 nucleotides: TGTGCCAGCTCACCTACCCCCGGAAACACCATATATTTT.

This clonotype came up a few times. The gene calls are TRBV4-1 and TRBJ2-1; D gene ambiguous. The V and J ends lost 4 bases and 8 bases respectively, with 15 bases between them. The CDR3 has 14 amino acids. CDR1 and CDR2 (germline): MGHRA, YSYEKL. The CDR3 spells CASSPGGVGYEQFF. Written as DNA, the CDR3 is TGCGCCAGCAGCCCCGGTGGGGTCGGGTATGAGCAGTTCTTC.

The V gene is TRBV2, the J gene TRBJ2-3; 7 nucleotides align to TRBD2. The CDR3 is 16 residues long. Germline CDR1 reads SNHLY; CDR2 reads FYNNEI. Germline trimming cut 7 bases from V and 0 bases from J; bases unmatched to any gene: 10. CDR3 DNA: TGTGCCAGCACCTCCGGGGGGAGGACTAGCACAGATACGCAGTATTTT. This sequence encodes CASTSGGRTSTDTQYF.

This clonotype was detected ten times or more. The chain combines TRBV7-2 with TRBJ1-2; D perhaps matches TRBD1 (5 bases). CDR1 SGHTA and CDR2 FQGNSA come from the germline V gene. Trimming removed 3 bases at V and 2 bases at J, with 10 bases between. The CDR3 totals 14 residues. CDR3 loop: CASSLATGNYGYTF. CDR3 nucleotide sequence: TGTGCCAGCAGCTTGGCTACAGGAAACTATGGCTACACCTTC.

The rearrangement links TRBV19 to TRBJ1-2; D not certain. Germline-derived CDR1 and CDR2 are LNHDA and SQIVND (reference sequence). This CDR3 has 13 amino acids. The V end was cut by 4 bases, the J end by 2 bases, with 8 bases between. The CDR3 here is CASSRWRNYGYTF. The DNA for the CDR3 is TGTGCCAGTAGTAGGTGGAGGAACTATGGCTACACCTTC.

This clonotype was seen ten or more times. The chain is built from TRBV30 and TRBJ2-5, with 8 bases matching TRBD2. The V gene's germline CDR1 is GTSNPN and CDR2 SVGIG (reference sequence). There are 15 residues in the CDR3. J gave up 4 bases and V 2 bases, and 9 bases lay outside the gene matches. The CDR3 protein is CAWSFPGTRRETQYF. CDR3 sequence (DNA): TGTGCCTGGAGTTTCCCCGGGACTAGAAGAGAGACCCAGTACTTC.

This clonotype was recorded many times. V and J are TRBV28 and TRBJ2-1, with 14 bases matching TRBD2. Trimming took 4 bases from V and 9 from J; bases not matched to a gene: 8. This CDR3 region has 16 residues. CDR1 is MDHEN, CDR2 SYDVKM, per germline. The CDR3 DNA follows: TGTGCCAGCAGTTCCCCCGGGACTAGCGGGAGAGCTGAGCAGTTCTTC. Protein: CASSSPGTSGRAEQFF.

This clonotype was counted a few times. This chain joins TRBV7-2 and TRBJ2-6; D not certain. Germline CDR1 is SGHTA and CDR2 is FQGNSA. V was trimmed by 2 bases and J by 6 bases, leaving 2 bases between them. This CDR3 has 12 residues. As DNA, the CDR3 is TGTGCCAGCAGCTTACTGGCCAACGTCCTGACTTTC. As protein: CASSLLANVLTF.